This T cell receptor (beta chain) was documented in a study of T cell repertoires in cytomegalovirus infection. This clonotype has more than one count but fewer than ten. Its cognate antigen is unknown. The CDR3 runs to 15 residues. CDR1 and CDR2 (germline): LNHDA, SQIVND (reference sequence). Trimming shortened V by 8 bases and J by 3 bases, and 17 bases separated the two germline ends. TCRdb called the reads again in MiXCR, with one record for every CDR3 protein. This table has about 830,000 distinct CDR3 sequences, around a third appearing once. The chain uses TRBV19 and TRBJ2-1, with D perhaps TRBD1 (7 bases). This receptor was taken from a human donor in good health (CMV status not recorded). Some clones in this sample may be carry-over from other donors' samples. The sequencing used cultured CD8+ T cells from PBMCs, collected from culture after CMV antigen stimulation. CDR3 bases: TGTGCCAGTTCCCTGGAGGGGGCAGGCTACAATGAGCAGTTCTTC. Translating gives CASSLEGAGYNEQFF. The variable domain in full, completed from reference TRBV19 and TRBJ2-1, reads DGGITQSPKYLFRKEGQNVTLSCEQNLNHDAMYWYRQDPGQGLRLIYYSQIVNDFQKGDIAEGYSVSREKKESFPLTVTSAQKNPTAFYLCASSLEGAGYNEQFFGPGTRLTVL.